This T cell receptor beta chain was captured by sequencing in a study of shared clonotypes between healthy human individuals. Study-level background: For every donor, three CD4 naive, three CD4 memory, two CD8 naive and one CD8 memory plates were used.

This CDR3 spans 13 amino acids. Germline V lookup: CDR1 ENHRY, CDR2 SYGVKD. V was shortened by 3 bases and J by 6 bases, with 8 bases between the two germline ends. Assay used: immunoSEQ multiplex PCR; TCRdb lists only in-frame clones, some missing. The sample holds more than 550,000 clones, 72% seen once. From CD4+ cells came CD45RA+ naive and CD45RA-negative memory subsets. The chain joins TRBV10-3 to TRBJ2-2, with D uncertain. The sequence was obtained from a woman aged 25-40 years in good health. The sample was memory CD4+ T cells sorted from blood. The subset denotes: CD45RA-negative fraction. The CDR3 spells CAISESGSGELFF. For the CDR3, the DNA is TGTGCCATCAGTGAATCCGGTTCCGGGGAGCTGTTTTTT.